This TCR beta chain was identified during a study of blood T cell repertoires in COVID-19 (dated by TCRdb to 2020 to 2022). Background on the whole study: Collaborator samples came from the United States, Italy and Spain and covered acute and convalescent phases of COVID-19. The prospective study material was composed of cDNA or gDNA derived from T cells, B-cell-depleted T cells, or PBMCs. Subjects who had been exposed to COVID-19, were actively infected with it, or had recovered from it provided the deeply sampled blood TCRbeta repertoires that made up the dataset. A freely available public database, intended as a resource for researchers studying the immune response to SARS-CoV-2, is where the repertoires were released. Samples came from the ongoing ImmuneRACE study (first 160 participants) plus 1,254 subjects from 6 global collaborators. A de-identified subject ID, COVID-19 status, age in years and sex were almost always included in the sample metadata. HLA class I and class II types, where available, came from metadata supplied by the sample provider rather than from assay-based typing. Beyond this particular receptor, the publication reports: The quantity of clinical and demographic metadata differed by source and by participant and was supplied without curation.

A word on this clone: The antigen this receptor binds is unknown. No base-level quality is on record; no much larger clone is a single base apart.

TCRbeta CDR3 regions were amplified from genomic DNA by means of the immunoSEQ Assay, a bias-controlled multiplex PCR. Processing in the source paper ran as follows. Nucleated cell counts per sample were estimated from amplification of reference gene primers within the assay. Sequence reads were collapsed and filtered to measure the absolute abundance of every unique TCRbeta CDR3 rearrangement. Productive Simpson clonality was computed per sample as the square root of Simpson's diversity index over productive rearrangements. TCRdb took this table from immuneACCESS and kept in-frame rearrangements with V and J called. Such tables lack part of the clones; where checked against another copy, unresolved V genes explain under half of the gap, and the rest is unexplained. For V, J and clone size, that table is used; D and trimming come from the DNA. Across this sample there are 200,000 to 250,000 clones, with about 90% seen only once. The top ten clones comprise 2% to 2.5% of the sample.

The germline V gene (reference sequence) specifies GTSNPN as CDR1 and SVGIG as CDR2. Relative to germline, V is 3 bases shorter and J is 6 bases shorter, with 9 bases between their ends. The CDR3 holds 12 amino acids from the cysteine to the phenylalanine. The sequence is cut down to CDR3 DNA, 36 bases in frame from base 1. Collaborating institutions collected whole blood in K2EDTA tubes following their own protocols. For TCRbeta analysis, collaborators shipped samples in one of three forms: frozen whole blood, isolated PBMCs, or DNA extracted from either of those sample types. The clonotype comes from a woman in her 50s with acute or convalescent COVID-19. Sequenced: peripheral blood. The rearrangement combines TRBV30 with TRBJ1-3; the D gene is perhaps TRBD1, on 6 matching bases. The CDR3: CAWRRGINTIYF. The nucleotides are TGTGCCTGGAGGAGGGGGATAAACACCATATATTTT. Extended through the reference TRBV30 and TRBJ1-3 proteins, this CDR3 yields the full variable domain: SQTIHQWPATLVQPVGSPLSLECTVEGTSNPNLYWYRQAAGRGLQLLFYSVGIGQISSEVPQNLSASRPQDRQFILSSKKLLLSDSGFYLCAWRRGINTIYFGEGSWLTVV.